Below, 20 T cell receptor beta chains from the same sample are listed, as sequenced in a study of T cell responses to AZD1222 COVID-19 vaccine. Assay used: immunoSEQ multiplex PCR; TCRdb lists only in-frame clones, some missing. The data hold fewer than 200,000 clones, with over 80% observed a single time. The input for sequencing was peripheral blood, taken 28 days after the second dose of the MenACWY control vaccine. The receptors were sampled from an adult who received the MenACWY meningococcal vaccine as a control.

The chain links TRBV18 to TRBJ2-5, with TRBD1 as a possible D gene (6 bases). The CDR3 contains 14 residues. The V and J ends lost 4 bases and 2 bases respectively, with 11 bases between them. Germline V gives CDR1 KGHSH, CDR2 LQKENI. The chain's CDR3 is CASSHGDNQETQYF. The CDR3 DNA reads as TGTGCCAGCTCACACGGGGACAATCAAGAGACCCAGTACTTC.

The rearrangement joins TRBV7-2 to TRBJ2-3; the match to TRBD2 covers 9 bases. The CDR3 length is 17 residues. The germline CDR1 and CDR2 sequences are SGHTA and FQGNSA. Unmatched junction bases numbered 8, after V lost 1 base and J lost 3 bases. Here the CDR3 reads CASSLGLSGSWTDTQYF. The CDR3 DNA reads TGTGCCAGCAGCTTAGGGCTTAGCGGGAGCTGGACAGATACGCAGTATTTT.

This clone was seen a single time. The chain uses TRBV11-2 and TRBJ2-3; 7 bases agree with TRBD2. The CDR3 loop spans 16 amino acids. The V gene end was trimmed by 1 base and the J gene end by 3 bases; junction bases not matched to a gene: 7. Per the germline V gene, CDR1 is SGHAT and CDR2 is FQNNGV. The chain's CDR3 is CASSLGGGRETDTQYF. The CDR3 region has the DNA TGTGCCAGCAGCTTAGGAGGCGGGAGAGAAACAGATACGCAGTATTTT.

This chain links TRBV11-2 with TRBJ1-4; TRBD1 is a possible D gene (6 bases). The CDR3 spans 14 residues. Trimming left V 5 bases short and J 5 bases short, with 12 bases between. Germline CDR1 reads SGHAT; CDR2 reads FQNNGV. The CDR3: CASSTGHPNEKLFF. The DNA of the CDR3 is TGTGCCAGCAGCACGGGACACCCAAATGAAAAACTGTTTTTT.

The chain uses TRBV19 and TRBJ2-2; D gene ambiguous. Trimming took off 5 bases at V and 2 bases at J, with 9 bases between the two ends. The CDR3 loop spans 14 amino acids. Germline V lookup: CDR1 LNHDA, CDR2 SQIVND (reference sequence). CDR3 nucleotides: TGTGCCAGTAGTCCTCCAGGTAACACCGGGGAGCTGTTTTTT. Translated, it gives CASSPPGNTGELFF.

The chain is built from TRBV18 and TRBJ2-2; D is possibly TRBD2 (5 bases). Trimming shortened V by 4 bases and J by 4 bases, and 10 bases separated the two germline ends. The CDR3 loop spans 14 amino acids. Germline V gives CDR1 KGHSH, CDR2 LQKENI. The CDR3 here is CASSQTGGTGELFF. The DNA for the CDR3 is TGTGCCAGCTCACAGACCGGAGGCACCGGGGAGCTGTTTTTT.

This chain joins TRBV7-2 and TRBJ1-2, with 11 positions matching TRBD1. This CDR3 spans 15 amino acids. Germline CDR1 and CDR2: SGHTA and FQGNSA. Trimming took 5 bases from V and 4 from J; bases not matched to a gene: 6. In nucleotides, the CDR3 is TGTGCCAGCAGCATCGGGACAGGGGGGCTCTATGGCTACACCTTC. The encoded protein is CASSIGTGGLYGYTF.

The rearrangement links TRBV5-5 to TRBJ2-1; 11 nucleotides line up with TRBD2. Trimming took 5 bases from V and 8 from J; bases not matched to a gene: 6. Germline-derived CDR1 and CDR2 are SGHKS and YYEKEE (reference sequence). The CDR3 has 14 amino acids. CDR3 region: CASRLAGGVDEQFF. CDR3 nucleotide sequence: TGTGCCAGCAGATTAGCGGGAGGGGTCGATGAGCAGTTCTTC.

V and J are TRBV19 and TRBJ2-1; no definite D call. Trimming removed 7 bases from V and 6 bases from J, with 13 bases in between. The CDR3 contains 13 residues. From germline, CDR1 is LNHDA and CDR2 SQIVND (reference sequence). The CDR3 nucleotides are TGTGCCAGTACTCTAATACCAGGCAATGAGCAGTTCTTC. Translation gives CASTLIPGNEQFF.

The chain uses TRBV28 and TRBJ2-7, with D hard to call. The V gene lost 0 bases and the J gene lost 2 bases, with 14 bases spanning the gap. The CDR3 has 16 residues. Germline V lookup: CDR1 MDHEN, CDR2 SYDVKM. CDR3 region: CASSLWDGRVTYEQYF. DNA of the CDR3: TGTGCCAGCAGTTTATGGGACGGGCGTGTTACCTACGAGCAGTACTTC.

J is TRBJ2-7 and V is TRBV6-5; possibly TRBD2 for D (5 bases). Trimming stripped 0 bases from V and 2 bases from J, with 11 bases between. The germline gives CDR1 MNHEY, CDR2 SVGAGI. CDR3 length equals 15 residues. The CDR3 spells CASSYSLSGAYEQYF. The CDR3 coding sequence is TGTGCCAGCAGTTACTCGCTGAGCGGAGCCTACGAGCAGTACTTC.

The J gene is TRBJ2-5, the V gene TRBV28; D is undetermined. The CDR3 covers 13 residues. The germline V gene has CDR1 MDHEN and CDR2 SYDVKM. V shed 1 base and J shed 3 bases, with 6 bases lying between them. CDR3 DNA sequence: TGTGCCAGCAGTTTATTAACGGAAGAGACCCAGTACTTC. Translated: CASSLLTEETQYF.

CDR3 region: CASSQGTSGSVTVTIGQFF. CDR3 DNA: TGTGCCAGCAGCCAAGGGACTAGCGGGAGCGTAACCGTGACAATTGGGCAGTTCTTC. The chain is built from TRBV4-2 and TRBJ2-1, with 13 bases matching TRBD2. Unmatched junction bases numbered 18, after V lost 1 base and J lost 12 bases. The germline V gene has CDR1 LGHNA and CDR2 YNFKEQ. The length of the CDR3 is 19 residues.

This clone was counted a single time. The rearrangement links TRBV10-1 to TRBJ2-1; a possible D gene is TRBD2 (6 bases). This CDR3 has 15 amino acids. V was cut by 2 bases and J by 3 bases, with 11 bases left in between. Germline V gene sequence: CDR1 WNHNN, CDR2 SYGVQD (reference sequence). The CDR3 loop reads CASSEQVGGYNEQFF. The DNA for the CDR3 is TGCGCCAGCAGTGAGCAGGTGGGGGGCTACAATGAGCAGTTCTTC.

The rearrangement uses TRBV18 and TRBJ2-7; D call uncertain. Germline V gives CDR1 KGHSH, CDR2 LQKENI. V was clipped by 2 bases and J by 3 bases, with 8 bases between them. This CDR3 is 13 amino acids long. CDR3 sequence: CASSPSLNYEQYF. CDR3 DNA sequence: TGTGCCAGCTCACCATCCCTGAACTACGAGCAGTACTTC. Complete variable domain (other parts from reference TRBV18 and TRBJ2-7): NAGVMQNPRHLVRRRGQEARLRCSPMKGHSHVYWYRQLPEEGLKFMVYLQKENIIDESGMPKERFSAEFPKEGPSILRIQQVVRGDSAAYFCASSPSLNYEQYFGPGTRLTVT.

This chain connects TRBV7-9 to TRBJ1-2; unclear D gene. CDR1 and CDR2 (germline): SEHNR, FQNEAQ (reference sequence). With 7 bases removed from V and 0 bases from J, the gap between germline ends came to 18 bases. CDR3 size: 16 residues. CDR3 loop: CASTHSSPGTNYGYTF. Here the CDR3 DNA reads TGTGCCAGCACCCATTCGTCCCCGGGGACTAACTATGGCTACACCTTC.

The gene calls are TRBV19 and TRBJ2-7; 8 bases agree with TRBD1. This CDR3 region has 14 residues. V was pared by 6 bases and J by 2 bases, with 6 bases of the junction left unmatched. Per germline, CDR1 LNHDA and CDR2 SQIVND (reference sequence). The CDR3 spells CASRKTGATYEQYF. CDR3 bases: TGTGCCAGTAGGAAGACAGGGGCGACCTACGAGCAGTACTTC.

This clone was found once. This chain links TRBV28 with TRBJ1-1; D is uncertain. Germline V CDR1 and CDR2: MDHEN, SYDVKM. This CDR3 spans 12 amino acids. V was shortened by 3 bases and J by 4 bases, with 6 bases between the two germline ends. CDR3: CASSFWATEAFF. In DNA form, the CDR3 reads TGTGCCAGCAGTTTTTGGGCCACTGAAGCTTTCTTT.

The chain is built from TRBV14 and TRBJ1-3; D not resolved. The V end was cut by 1 base, the J end by 0 bases, with 7 bases between. Germline CDR1 and CDR2: SGHDN and FVKESK. The CDR3 extends over 15 amino acids. CDR3 in DNA: TGTGCCAGCAGCCAAGGGGCGTTCTCTGGAAACACCATATATTTT. Translation: CASSQGAFSGNTIYF.

The chain is built from TRBV7-9 and TRBJ2-7; D may match TRBD1 or TRBD2 (6 bases each). This CDR3 region has 14 residues. V lost 0 bases and J lost 4, with 10 bases in between. Germline lookup yields CDR1 SEHNR and CDR2 FQNEAQ (reference sequence). Written as DNA, the CDR3 is TGTGCCAGCAGCTTAGCTAGGGGGGCATACGAGCAGTACTTC. Translation gives CASSLARGAYEQYF.